One and the same sample provided the 22 T cell receptor beta chains below, sequenced in a study of CDR3 diversity in severe acne (dated by TCRdb to about 2019). The library came from PCR. The instrument given in TCRdb is Illumina HiSeq 2000. Using fastp trimming at Q25 and MiXCR clonotype assembly, TCRdb reanalyzed the public sequencing data and kept in-frame beta chains. Every CDR3 protein is listed once, alongside the most common genes and DNA of its rows. For this sample the table gives some 84,000 distinct CDR3 sequences, of which around 50% were detected only once. The ten largest clones represent 10% of the sample. Specimen: blood. The receptors originated from a male donor in good health, serving as a control.

At least ten counts were recorded for this clonotype. J is TRBJ2-1 and V is TRBV28; no reliable D call. CDR3 size: 12 residues. The V end lost 2 bases, the J end lost 9 bases, and 8 bases lay between the germline ends. Germline CDR1 and CDR2: MDHEN and SYDVKM. The CDR3: CASSLGTAEQFF. CDR3 nucleotides: TGTGCCAGCAGTTTAGGTACCGCTGAGCAGTTCTTC.

There are many counts of this clonotype. The chain links TRBV3-1 to TRBJ2-7; the D call may be TRBD1 or TRBD2 (5 bases each). The V and J ends lost 0 bases and 0 bases respectively, with 9 bases between them. The CDR3 runs 15 residues. In germline, CDR1 is LGHDT, CDR2 YNNKEL (reference sequence). CDR3 nucleotides: TGTGCCAGCAGCCAAGATCCTGGGACCTCCTACGAGCAGTACTTC. Translating gives CASSQDPGTSYEQYF.

This clonotype occurred many times. The rearrangement uses TRBV6-1 and TRBJ1-4; maybe TRBD1 (5 bases). Germline values: CDR1 MNHNS, CDR2 SASEGT. The CDR3 has 15 amino acids. Between the trimmed V and J ends, which lost 7 bases and 8 bases, there was a span of 20 bases. The CDR3 DNA reads TGTGCCAGCATCCTTGTTGACAGTTCGCAGGAAAAACTGTTTTTT. It codes for CASILVDSSQEKLFF.

The rearrangement links TRBV6-5 to TRBJ2-3; TRBD1 matches 10 bases. Trimming cost V 5 bases and J 6 bases; bases outside gene matches: 8. The CDR3 runs to 15 residues. The germline gives CDR1 MNHEY, CDR2 SVGAGI. The CDR3 coding sequence is TGTGCCAGCAGTCTCCGGACAGGGGGGGCGGATACGCAGTATTTT. Amino acid sequence: CASSLRTGGADTQYF.

This chain joins TRBV11-2 and TRBJ2-7; a weak D match, TRBD1 (5 bases). TRBJ2-5 matches the DNA end more closely, so the J call is doubtful. CDR1 and CDR2 from the germline V gene are SGHAT and FQNNGV. The CDR3 has 14 amino acids. CDR3 sequence: CASSPRQGVETQYF. The CDR3 DNA is TGTGCCAGCAGCCCTAGGCAGGGCGTAGAGACCCAGTACTTC.

The CDR3 DNA is TGTGCCATCCGATTTGCCGGGACAGGATCGCGACAAGAGACCCAGTACTTC. This translates into CAIRFAGTGSRQETQYF. The chain couples TRBV6-1 to TRBJ2-5; 8 bases match TRBD1. Trimming removed 10 bases from V and 2 bases from J; junction bases left unmatched: 18. Germline-derived CDR1 and CDR2 are MNHNS and SASEGT. The CDR3 runs 17 residues.

This clonotype came up a few times. The V and J genes are TRBV7-8 and TRBJ2-2, with 9 positions matching TRBD2. This CDR3 contains 15 residues. The germline gives CDR1 SGHVS, CDR2 FQNEAQ. The V and J ends lost 5 bases and 5 bases, in that order; junction bases with no gene match: 6. DNA for the CDR3: TGTGCCAGCAGCCCCATAGCGGGAGCGACCGGGGAGCTGTTTTTT. Protein: CASSPIAGATGELFF.

The CDR3 DNA is TGCAGTGCTCGCAAGACTAGCGGACGAGCGCAGTTCTTC. Encoded protein: CSARKTSGRAQFF. The chain carries TRBV20-1 and TRBJ2-1, with 9 bases that match TRBD2. V was clipped by 5 bases and J by 12 bases; unmatched bases: 11. Germline V gene sequence: CDR1 DFQATT, CDR2 SNEGSKA (reference sequence). The CDR3 runs to 13 residues.

This chain joins TRBV3-1 and TRBJ2-5; the D gene is possibly TRBD1 (6 bases). Between the trimmed V and J ends, which lost 0 bases and 3 bases, there was a span of 20 bases. CDR1 and CDR2 from the germline V gene are LGHDT and YNNKEL (reference sequence). The CDR3 sequence is 18 residues long. CDR3 loop: CASSQDSRRWDTEETQYF. CDR3 in DNA: TGTGCCAGCAGCCAAGATTCAAGGAGATGGGACACTGAAGAGACCCAGTACTTC.

This clonotype was counted between two and nine times. The V gene is TRBV7-9, the J gene TRBJ2-1, with TRBD1 matching 9 bases. V lost 5 bases to trimming and J lost 7 bases; unmatched junction nucleotides: 9. The germline gives CDR1 SEHNR, CDR2 FQNEAQ (reference sequence). The CDR3 extends over 15 amino acids. CDR3: CASSTGTGKVNEQFF. The CDR3, as DNA: TGTGCCAGCAGCACCGGGACAGGGAAGGTGAATGAGCAGTTCTTC.

On this clonotype itself: It may be a read error: a sequence one base away is much more abundant. CDR3 amino acids: CASSFSSERALGLNIQYF. DNA of the CDR3: TGTGCCAGCAGTTTCAGTAGCGAGAGGGCCCTGGGGTTAAACATTCAGTACTTC. This chain links TRBV28 with TRBJ2-4; weak D call: TRBD2 (5 bases). The V gene's germline CDR1 is MDHEN and CDR2 SYDVKM. The CDR3 consists of 18 residues. The V end lost 3 bases, the J end lost 6 bases, and 24 bases lay between the germline ends.

This sequence joins TRBV9 and TRBJ2-3; D not resolved. The ends were cut back, 2 bases at V and 0 bases at J, with 4 bases in the middle. CDR3 size: 13 residues. From germline, CDR1 is SGDLS and CDR2 YYNGEE. CDR3 sequence (DNA): TGTGCCAGCAGCGTGGGTAGCACAGATACGCAGTATTTT. Translating it yields CASSVGSTDTQYF.

The chain links TRBV20-1 to TRBJ2-7; 8 bases line up with TRBD1. The CDR3 sequence is 15 residues long. Germline V gives CDR1 DFQATT, CDR2 SNEGSKA (reference sequence). The V segment lost 3 bases and the J segment 0 bases; nucleotides outside the gene matches: 7. CDR3 sequence: CSASPMDRDSYEQYF. For the CDR3, the DNA is TGCAGTGCTAGCCCCATGGACAGGGACTCCTACGAGCAGTACTTC.

Turning to this clonotype: Compared with germline, one end of the junction differs, possibly owing to a read error. The chain couples TRBV29-1 to TRBJ2-6; perhaps TRBD1 as D (5 bases). CDR1 and CDR2 from the germline V gene are SQVTM and ANQGSEA. This CDR3 has 15 residues. The CDR3 bases are TGCAGCGTTGCGTCAGGGCGAGCTGGGGCCAACGCCCTGACTTTC. It specifies CSVASGRAGANALTF.

This chain connects TRBV20-1 to TRBJ2-7; 12 bases are a match to TRBD1. The V segment lost 5 bases and the J segment 4 bases; nucleotides outside the gene matches: 6. This CDR3 has 14 residues. CDR1 is DFQATT and CDR2 is SNEGSKA in the germline V gene (reference sequence). DNA of the CDR3: TGCAGTGCTGAGGGGGGACAGGGGGCGTACGAGCAGTACTTC. Encoded protein: CSAEGGQGAYEQYF.

The V gene is TRBV2, the J gene TRBJ1-1; D not certain. V was cut by 8 bases and J by 4 bases, with 11 bases left in between. Germline V gene data show CDR1 as SNHLY and CDR2 as FYNNEI. The CDR3 extends over 12 amino acids. In DNA form, the CDR3 reads TGTGCCAGCGGTTGGGAAGGCACTGAAGCTTTCTTT. It translates to CASGWEGTEAFF.

This clonotype was seen ten or more times. The gene calls are TRBV24-1 and TRBJ1-2; no definite D call. This CDR3 is built from 13 residues. Trimming left V 6 bases short and J 8 bases short, with 15 bases between. Germline V gene lookup returns CDR1 KGHDR and CDR2 SFDVKD. This chain's CDR3 is CATSSSLLGGYTF. CDR3 DNA sequence: TGTGCCACCAGTTCTTCACTCTTGGGGGGCTACACCTTC.

This clonotype was seen at least ten times. V usage is TRBV10-3 and J usage is TRBJ1-1; D gene unclear. This CDR3 spans 13 amino acids. The ends were cut back, 1 base at V and 7 bases at J, with 10 bases in the middle. CDR1 and CDR2 (germline): ENHRY, SYGVKD. CDR3 DNA: TGTGCCATCAGTGAGTACTATGATGGTGAAGCTTTCTTT. Translated: CAISEYYDGEAFF.

The V and J genes are TRBV5-6 and TRBJ2-7; no definite D call. The J call is in doubt because the DNA end fits TRBJ2-1 better. The CDR3 is 11 residues long. CDR1 SGHDT and CDR2 YYEEEE come from the germline V gene. The CDR3 nucleotides read TGTGCCAGCAGCTCGGGCAATGAGCAGTTCTTC. This codes for CASSSGNEQFF.

The V and J genes are TRBV28 and TRBJ1-2; TRBD1 agrees at 7 bases. The germline CDR1 and CDR2 sequences are MDHEN and SYDVKM. V shed 8 bases, J shed 2 bases, and the junction held 20 bases outside the gene matches. The CDR3 runs 18 residues. CDR3 nucleotides: TGTGCCAGCGCCCCATGGGACAGCACGGCTCCCGGCAACTATGGCTACACCTTC. This translates into CASAPWDSTAPGNYGYTF.

This rearrangement joins TRBV24-1 to TRBJ2-7; the match to TRBD2 covers 7 bases. The V segment lost 7 bases and the J segment 5 bases; nucleotides outside the gene matches: 7. This CDR3 contains 13 residues. The germline CDR1 and CDR2 sequences are KGHDR and SFDVKD. The CDR3 region has the DNA TGTGCCACCAGCGCGGGAGCTACCCACGAGCAGTACTTC. Translated: CATSAGATHEQYF.

The V call is TRBV11-2, the J call TRBJ2-7, with D unresolved. The CDR3 is made up of 11 amino acids. Germline V gene sequence: CDR1 SGHAT, CDR2 FQNNGV. Trimming removed 6 bases from V and 7 bases from J, with 10 bases in between. The CDR3 here is CASRIFGEQYF. The CDR3 nucleotides read TGTGCCAGCAGGATATTTGGGGAGCAGTACTTC.